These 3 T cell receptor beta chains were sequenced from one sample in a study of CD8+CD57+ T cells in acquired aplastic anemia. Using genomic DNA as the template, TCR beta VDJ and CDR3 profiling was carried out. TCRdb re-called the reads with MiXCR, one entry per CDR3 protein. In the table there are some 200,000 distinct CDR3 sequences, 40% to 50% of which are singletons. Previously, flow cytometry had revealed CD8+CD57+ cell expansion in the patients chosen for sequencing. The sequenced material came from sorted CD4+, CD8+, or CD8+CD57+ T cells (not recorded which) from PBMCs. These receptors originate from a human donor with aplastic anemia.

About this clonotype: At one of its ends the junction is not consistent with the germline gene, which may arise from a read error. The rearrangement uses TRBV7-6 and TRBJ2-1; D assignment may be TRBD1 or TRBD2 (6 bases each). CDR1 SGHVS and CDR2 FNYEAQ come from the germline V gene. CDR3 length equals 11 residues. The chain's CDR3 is CASSYREAVLF. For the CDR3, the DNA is TGTGCCAGCAGCTACAGGGAGGCCGTCCTCTTC.

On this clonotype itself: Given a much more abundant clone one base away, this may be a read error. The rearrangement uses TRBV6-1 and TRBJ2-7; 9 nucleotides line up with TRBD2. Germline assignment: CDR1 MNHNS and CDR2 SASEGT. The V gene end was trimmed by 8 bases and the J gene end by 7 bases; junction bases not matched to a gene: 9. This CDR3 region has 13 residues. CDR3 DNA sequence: TGTGCCAGCGGCCCGGGGACTAGCCTGGAGCAGTACTTC. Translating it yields CASGPGTSLEQYF.

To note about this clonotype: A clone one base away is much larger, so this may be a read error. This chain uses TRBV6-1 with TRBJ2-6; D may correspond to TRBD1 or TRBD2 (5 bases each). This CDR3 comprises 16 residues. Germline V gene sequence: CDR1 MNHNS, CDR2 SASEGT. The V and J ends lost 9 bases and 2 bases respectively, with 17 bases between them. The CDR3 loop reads CASARGRRTGANVLTF. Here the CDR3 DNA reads TGTGCCAGTGCCCGGGGCAGGAGGACTGGGGCCAACGTCCTGACTTTC.